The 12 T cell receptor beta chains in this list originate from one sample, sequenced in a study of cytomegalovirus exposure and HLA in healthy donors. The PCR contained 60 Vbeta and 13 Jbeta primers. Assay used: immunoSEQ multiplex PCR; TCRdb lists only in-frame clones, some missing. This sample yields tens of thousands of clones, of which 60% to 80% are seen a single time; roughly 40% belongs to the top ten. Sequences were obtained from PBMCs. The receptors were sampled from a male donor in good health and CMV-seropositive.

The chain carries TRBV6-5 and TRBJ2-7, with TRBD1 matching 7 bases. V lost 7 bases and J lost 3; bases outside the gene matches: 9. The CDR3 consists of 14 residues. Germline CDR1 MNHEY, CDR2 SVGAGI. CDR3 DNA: TGTGCCAGCATAAGACAGGGCGAATTCTACGAGCAGTACTTC. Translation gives CASIRQGEFYEQYF.

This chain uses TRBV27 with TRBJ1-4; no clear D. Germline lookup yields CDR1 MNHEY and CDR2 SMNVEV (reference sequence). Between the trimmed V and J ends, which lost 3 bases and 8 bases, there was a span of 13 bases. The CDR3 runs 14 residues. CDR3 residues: CASSFWSEKEKLFF. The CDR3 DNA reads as TGTGCCAGCAGTTTTTGGTCAGAAAAGGAAAAACTGTTTTTT.

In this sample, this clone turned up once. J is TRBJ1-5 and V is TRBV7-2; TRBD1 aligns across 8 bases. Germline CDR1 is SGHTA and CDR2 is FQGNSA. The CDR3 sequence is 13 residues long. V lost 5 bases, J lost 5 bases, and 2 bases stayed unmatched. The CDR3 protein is CASSGQGDQPQHF. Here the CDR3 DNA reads TGTGCCAGCAGCGGACAGGGCGATCAGCCCCAGCATTTT.

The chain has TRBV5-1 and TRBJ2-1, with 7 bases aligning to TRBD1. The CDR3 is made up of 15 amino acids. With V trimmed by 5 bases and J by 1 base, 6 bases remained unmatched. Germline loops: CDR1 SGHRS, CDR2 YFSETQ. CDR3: CASSDGTASYNEQFF. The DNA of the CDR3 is TGCGCCAGCAGTGATGGGACAGCTTCCTACAATGAGCAGTTCTTC.

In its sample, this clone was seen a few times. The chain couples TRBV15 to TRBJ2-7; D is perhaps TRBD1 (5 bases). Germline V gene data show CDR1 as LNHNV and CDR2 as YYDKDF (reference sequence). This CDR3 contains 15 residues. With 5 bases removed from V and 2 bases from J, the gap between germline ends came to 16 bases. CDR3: CATSGVQGATYEQYF. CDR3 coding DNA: TGTGCCACCAGCGGCGTCCAGGGTGCGACCTACGAGCAGTACTTC.

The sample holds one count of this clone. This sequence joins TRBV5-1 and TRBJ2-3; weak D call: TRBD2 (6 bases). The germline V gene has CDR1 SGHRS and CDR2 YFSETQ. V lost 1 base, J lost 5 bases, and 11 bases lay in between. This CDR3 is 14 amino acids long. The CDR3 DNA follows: TGCGCCAGCAGCTTGAGCGGGCCGAGAGATACGCAGTATTTT. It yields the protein CASSLSGPRDTQYF. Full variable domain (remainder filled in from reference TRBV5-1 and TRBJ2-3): KAGVTQTPRYLIKTRGQQVTLSCSPISGHRSVSWYQQTPGQGLQFLFEYFSETQRNKGNFPGRFSGRQFSNSRSEMNVSTLELGDSALYLCASSLSGPRDTQYFGPGTRLTVL.

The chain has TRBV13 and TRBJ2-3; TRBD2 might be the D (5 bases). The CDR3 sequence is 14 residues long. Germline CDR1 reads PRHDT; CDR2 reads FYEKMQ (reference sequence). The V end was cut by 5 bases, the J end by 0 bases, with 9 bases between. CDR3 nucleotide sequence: TGTGCCAGCAGCACTTGGACTAGCACAGATACGCAGTATTTT. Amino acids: CASSTWTSTDTQYF.

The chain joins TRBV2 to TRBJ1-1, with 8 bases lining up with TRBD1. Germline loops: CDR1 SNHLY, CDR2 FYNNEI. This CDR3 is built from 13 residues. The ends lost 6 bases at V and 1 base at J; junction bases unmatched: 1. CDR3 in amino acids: CASRGTGNTEAFF. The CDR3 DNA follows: TGTGCCAGCAGGGGGACAGGGAACACTGAAGCTTTCTTT.

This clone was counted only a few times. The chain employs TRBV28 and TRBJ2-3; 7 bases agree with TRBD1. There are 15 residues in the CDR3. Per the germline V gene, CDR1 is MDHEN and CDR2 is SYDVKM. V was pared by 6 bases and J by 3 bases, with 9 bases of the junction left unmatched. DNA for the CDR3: TGTGCCAGCAGATCCGACAGGGATCGGACAGATACGCAGTATTTT. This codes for CASRSDRDRTDTQYF. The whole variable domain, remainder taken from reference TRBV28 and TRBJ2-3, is DVKVTQSSRYLVKRTGEKVFLECVQDMDHENMFWYRQDPGLGLRLIYFSYDVKMKEKGDIPEGYSVSREKKERFSLILESASTNQTSMYLCASRSDRDRTDTQYFGPGTRLTVL.

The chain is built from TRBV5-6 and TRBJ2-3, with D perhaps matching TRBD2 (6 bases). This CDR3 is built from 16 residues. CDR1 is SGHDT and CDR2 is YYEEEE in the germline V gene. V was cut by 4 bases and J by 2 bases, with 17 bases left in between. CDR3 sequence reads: CASSAPGLGPTDTQYF. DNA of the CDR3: TGTGCCAGCAGCGCCCCGGGACTCGGGCCCACAGATACGCAGTATTTT.

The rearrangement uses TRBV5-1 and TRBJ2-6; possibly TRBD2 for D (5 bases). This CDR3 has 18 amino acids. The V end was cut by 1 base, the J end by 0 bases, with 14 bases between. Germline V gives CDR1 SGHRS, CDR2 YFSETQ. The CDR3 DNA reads TGCGCCAGCAGCTTGCCCCGGCGAGAGGGCTCTGGGGCCAACGTCCTGACTTTC. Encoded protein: CASSLPRREGSGANVLTF.

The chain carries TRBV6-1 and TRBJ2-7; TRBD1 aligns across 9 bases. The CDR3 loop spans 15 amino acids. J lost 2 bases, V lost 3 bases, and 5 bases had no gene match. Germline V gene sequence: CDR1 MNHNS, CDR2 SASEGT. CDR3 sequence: CASSDTGGWTYEQYF. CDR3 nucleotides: TGTGCCAGCAGTGACACAGGGGGCTGGACCTACGAGCAGTACTTC.